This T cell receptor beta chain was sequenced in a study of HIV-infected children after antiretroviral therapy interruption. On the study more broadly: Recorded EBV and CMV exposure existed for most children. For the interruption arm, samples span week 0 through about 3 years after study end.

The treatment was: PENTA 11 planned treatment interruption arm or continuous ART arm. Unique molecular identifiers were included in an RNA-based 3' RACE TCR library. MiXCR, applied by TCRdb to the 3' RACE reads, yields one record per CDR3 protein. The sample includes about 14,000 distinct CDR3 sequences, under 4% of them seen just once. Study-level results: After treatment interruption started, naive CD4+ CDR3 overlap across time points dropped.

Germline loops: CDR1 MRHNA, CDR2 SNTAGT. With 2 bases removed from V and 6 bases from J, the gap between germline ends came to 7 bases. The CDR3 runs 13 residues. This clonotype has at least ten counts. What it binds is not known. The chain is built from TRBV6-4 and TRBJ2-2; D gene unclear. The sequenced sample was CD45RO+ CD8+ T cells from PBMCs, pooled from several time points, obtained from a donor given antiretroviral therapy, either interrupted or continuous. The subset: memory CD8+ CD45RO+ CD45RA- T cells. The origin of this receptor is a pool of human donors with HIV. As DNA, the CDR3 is TGTGCCAGCAGTGACAGTGGAGCCGGGGAGCTGTTTTTT. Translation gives CASSDSGAGELFF.